This T cell receptor beta chain comes out of a study of T cell responses to AZD1222 COVID-19 vaccine (dated by TCRdb to about 2021). Regarding the study in general: AZD1222 recipients whose second dose came at about 4 weeks and those whose second dose came at about 12 weeks were combined into one group, since spike-specific TCR depth and breadth did not differ between the two schedules. Trial participants were enrolled by age into subgroups of 18-55, 56-69 and 70-plus years, and around 150, 29 and 61 TCR-sequenced participants, respectively, were included in these subgroups. TCR sequencing was performed for roughly 250 trial participants, of whom 200 to 220 were given two doses of AZD1222 and some 25 were given two doses of MenACWY control vaccine.

The investigation overall reported the following: Most participants were white British and females outnumbered males, and the authors suggested that clonal diversity may have been underestimated. Vaccine-associated CD4 TCRs spanned the whole spike protein, with dominant responses in regions 160-218 and 743-854. Conclusions about previously exposed vaccinees are limited because only a handful of AZD1222 recipients were SARS-CoV-2 seropositive at baseline. Spike-specific TCR breadth and depth rose significantly after two AZD1222 doses compared with day 0 and with MenACWY recipients. Because no day 14 peak-response samples were available, repertoires were characterized only after the peak T cell response. Epitopes outside the regions mutated in the B.1.351 and B.1.1.7 variants were reportedly recognized by nearly half of the unique spike-specific TCRs. In the small 56-69-year group, the increase in depth fell short of significance, most likely because of low power.

Trimming costs V 1 base and J 7 bases, and their ends lie 13 bases apart. The CDR3, cysteine through phenylalanine, is 14 amino acids long. Kept here is only the CDR3 DNA, which spans 42 bases and is read in frame from base 1. According to the germline V gene, CDR1 reads SGHVS and CDR2 reads FQNEAQ. The CDR3 regions of human TCRbeta chains were analyzed by immunosequencing. Per the original workflow: TCRs in the repertoires were compared against a reference library of SARS-CoV-2-specific TCRs that had been generated with the MIRA antigen-specificity platform. Breadth was defined as the fraction of unique TCRs that were SARS-CoV-2-associated. Depth was defined as the fraction of total T cells that were SARS-CoV-2-associated. Using the MIRA data, each spike-specific TCR was assigned both to the spike region to which the TCR was reactive and to a CD4 or CD8 class. Log10-transformed breadth and depth values were compared by one-way ANOVA with Sidak's multiple comparisons tests. Sourced from immuneACCESS, this table was stored by TCRdb with only in-frame sequences that have V and J called. A share of the clones is absent; for the studies checked, an unresolved V gene accounts for under half, and the remainder has no known explanation. V and J calls plus clone size are reproduced from that table; the DNA served to infer D and trimming. For this sample there are 150,000 or so clones; roughly 94% appear just once. The ten largest make up approximately 0.6% of the sample.

Note on this clone: This clone's antigen is unknown. One base away there is no much larger clone; base qualities are not given.

In the paper's terms, the time point label means: baseline before first vaccination. The vaccinee samples were drawn from two UK trials, COV001 and COV002, one of which was a single-blind randomized controlled phase 2/3 trial testing AZD1222 (ChAdOx1 nCoV-19) in healthy adults. Trial participant PBMC samples were collected at day 0 and day 28 after the second dose for TCRbeta chain sequencing. The sample was peripheral blood, taken on day 0 of AZD1222 vaccination. The V and J segments used are TRBV7-8 and TRBJ2-5, and perhaps TRBD2 as D gene, on 5 matching bases. This sequence originates from an adult in good health. The CDR3 loop reads CASSLDEGSGTQYF. The DNA is as follows: TGTGCCAGCAGCTTAGATGAGGGTTCGGGGACCCAGTACTTC.